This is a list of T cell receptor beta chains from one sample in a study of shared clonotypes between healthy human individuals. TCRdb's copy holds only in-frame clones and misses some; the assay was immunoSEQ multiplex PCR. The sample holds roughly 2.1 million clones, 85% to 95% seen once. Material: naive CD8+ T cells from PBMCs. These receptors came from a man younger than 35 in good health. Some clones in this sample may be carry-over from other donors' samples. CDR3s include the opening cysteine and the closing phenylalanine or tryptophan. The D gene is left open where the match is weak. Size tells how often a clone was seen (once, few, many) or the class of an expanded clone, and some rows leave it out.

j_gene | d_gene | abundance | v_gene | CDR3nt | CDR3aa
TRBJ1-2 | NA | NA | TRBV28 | TGTGCCAGCTCCCTTCGGGAAGTCGGCGCCTATGGCTACACCTTC | CASSLREVGAYGYTF
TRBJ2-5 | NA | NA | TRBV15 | TGTGCCACCAGCAGAGGGGTAGGGGGCCAAGAGACCCAGTACTTC | CATSRGVGGQETQYF
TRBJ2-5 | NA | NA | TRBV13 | TGTGCCAGCAGCACGGGACGGCGAGAGACCCAGTACTTC | CASSTGRRETQYF
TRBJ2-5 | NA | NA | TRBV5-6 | TGTGCCAGCAGCTTAGGATCCCAAGAGACCCAGTACTTC | CASSLGSQETQYF
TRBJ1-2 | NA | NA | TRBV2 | TGTGCCAGCAGAGAGGACTTGGGGCTCGTCTATGGCTACACCTTC | CASREDLGLVYGYTF
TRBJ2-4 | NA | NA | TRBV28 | TGTGCCAGCAGTTTTGGGGTAGCCAAAAACATTCAGTACTTC | CASSFGVAKNIQYF
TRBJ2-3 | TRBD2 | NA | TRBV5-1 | TGCGCCAGCAGCTCACCTCTCTCCTCGGGGGGGCCCACAGATACGCAGTATTTT | CASSSPLSSGGPTDTQYF
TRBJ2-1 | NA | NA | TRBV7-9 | TGTGCCAGCAGCTCCCCCAACAGGCTCCCTGAGCAGTTCTTC | CASSSPNRLPEQFF
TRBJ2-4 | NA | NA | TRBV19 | TGTGCCAGTAGTATACCAGGAAGCGGAAACATTCAGTACTTC | CASSIPGSGNIQYF
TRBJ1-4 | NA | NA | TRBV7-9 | TGTGCCAGCAGCCGGCCTCGCACAGGGTCGGAAGAAAAACTGTTTTTT | CASSRPRTGSEEKLFF
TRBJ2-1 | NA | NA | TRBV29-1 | TGCAGCGTTGACCTAGGAGGAGGGTGGGAGCAGTTCTTC | CSVDLGGGWEQFF
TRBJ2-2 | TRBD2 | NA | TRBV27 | TGTGCCAGCAGTCCCCGACTAGCGGGAGCGGCCGGGGAGCTGTTTTTT | CASSPRLAGAAGELFF
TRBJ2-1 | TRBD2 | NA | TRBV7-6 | TGTGCCAGCAGCTTAGCCGGACTAGCGGGAGATGGCTCCTACAATGAGCAGTTCTTC | CASSLAGLAGDGSYNEQFF
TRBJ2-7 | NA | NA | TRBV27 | TGTGCCAGCAGTTTCGGCACCGGGCATTACGAGCAGTACTTC | CASSFGTGHYEQYF
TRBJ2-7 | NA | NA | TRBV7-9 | TGTGCCAGCAGCTTAGGTGGGGACGAGCAGTACTTC | CASSLGGDEQYF
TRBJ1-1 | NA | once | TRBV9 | TGTGCCAGCAGCGCAGCCGACAGCAAGAACACTGAAGCTTTCTTT | CASSAADSKNTEAFF
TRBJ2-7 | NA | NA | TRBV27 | TGTGCCAGCAGCCTGGGACCCCCCTACGAGCAGTACTTC | CASSLGPPYEQYF
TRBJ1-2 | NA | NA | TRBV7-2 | TGTGCCAGCAGCACACGGACAGACTTCTATGGCTACACCTTC | CASSTRTDFYGYTF
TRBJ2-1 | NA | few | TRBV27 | TGTGCCAGCAGTTTGGGTGTTGAGCAGTTCTTC | CASSLGVEQFF
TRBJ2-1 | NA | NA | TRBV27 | TGTGCCAGCAGTTTGGAAGGGCCGGAAGGCTACAATGAGCAGTTCTTC | CASSLEGPEGYNEQFF
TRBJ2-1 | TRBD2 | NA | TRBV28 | TGTGCCAGCAGTTGGGGGACTAGCGGACTCTCCTACAATGAGCAGTTCTTC | CASSWGTSGLSYNEQFF
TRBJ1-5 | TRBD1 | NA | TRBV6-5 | TGTGCCAGCAGATCTCGGGACAGGGGAGTTGAGCCCCAGCATTTT | CASRSRDRGVEPQHF
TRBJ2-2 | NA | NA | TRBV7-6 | TGTGCCAGCAATCGGGGGCACGGCACCGGGGAGCTGTTTTTT | CASNRGHGTGELFF
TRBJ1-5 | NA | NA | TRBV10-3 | TGTGCCGTGGGGCAGGGGAGCAATCAGCCCCAGCATTTT | CAVGQGSNQPQHF
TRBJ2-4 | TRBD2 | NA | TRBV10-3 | TGTGCCATCAGTGAAGAACTAGCGGGACTAAACATTCAGTACTTC | CAISEELAGLNIQYF
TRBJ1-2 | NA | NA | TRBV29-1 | TGCAGCGTTGGCGGGGGCGAGGTCTATGGCTACACCTTC | CSVGGGEVYGYTF
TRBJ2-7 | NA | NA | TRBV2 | TGTGCCAGCAGTGACGGATACGAGCAGTACTTC | CASSDGYEQYF